Listed below are T cell receptor beta chains from one sample, sequenced in a study of blood T cell repertoires in COVID-19. The method was immunoSEQ multiplex PCR; TCRdb's version includes in-frame clones alone and lacks a portion of them. The table has roughly 10,000 clones, nearly 90% seen once. Material for sequencing was peripheral blood. Receptor source: a man younger than 40 with active or convalescent COVID-19. The conserved cysteine and the conserved F or W are not part of the CDR3 here.

>TRBJ1-4|TRBV19
ASSDETRWGGLF
>TRBJ1-3|TRBV4-1
ASSRPGTDISGNTIY
>TRBJ2-6|TRBV2
AYQGEAGANVLT
>TRBJ1-1|TRBV5-4
ASRVGGQDLRTF
>TRBJ1-2|TRBV5-1
ASSLVGNLEDGYT
>TRBJ1-3|TRBV4-2
ASSQALISGNTIY
>TRBJ2-3|TRBV11-2
ASRPRLAGPTDTQY
>TRBJ1-4|TRBV19
ASSETGTTNEKLF
>TRBJ1-1|TRBV2
ASSGGGNTEAF
>TRBJ2-1|TRBV20-1
SAWGGNEQF
>TRBJ1-1|TRBV6-5
ASSSGFTEAF
>TRBJ1-1|TRBV7-3
ASSFQAGGQAEAF
>TRBJ2-1|TRBV18
ASSVGQDNEQF
>TRBJ2-5|TRBV6-2/TRBV6-3
ASSYSSGLWVETQY
>TRBJ2-3|TRBV14
ASSQDQVSVDTQY
>TRBJ2-1|TRBV5-1
ASSLGGGAEQF
>TRBJ2-1|TRBV5-4
ASSGGTADNEQF
>TRBJ2-1|TRBV27
ASSLSTSGGGPGLF
>TRBJ2-5|TRBV29-1
SVERQNQETQY
>TRBJ2-6|TRBV5-4
ASSPAGAGANVLT
>TRBJ2-1|TRBV4-1
ASSQDQGGGAGDEQF
>TRBJ2-5|TRBV18
ASSLTGGGETQY
>TRBJ1-3|TRBV5-4
ASSLDSSGNTIY
>TRBJ2-3|TRBV2
ASTKTGLDTQY
>TRBJ2-5|TRBV6-5
ASNPSQGQETQY
>TRBJ2-7|TRBV9
ASSPSPGNYEQY
>TRBJ2-7|TRBV6-5
ASSYGVTGPAYEQY
>TRBJ2-5|TRBV2
ASSEGTGGETQY
>TRBJ1-2|TRBV29-1
SVWGQPYGYT
>TRBJ2-5|TRBV5-5
ASSLDIQETQY
>TRBJ1-1|TRBV7-9
ASSRGQVTEAF
>TRBJ2-2|TRBV7-8
ASSLGWNSGYTGELF